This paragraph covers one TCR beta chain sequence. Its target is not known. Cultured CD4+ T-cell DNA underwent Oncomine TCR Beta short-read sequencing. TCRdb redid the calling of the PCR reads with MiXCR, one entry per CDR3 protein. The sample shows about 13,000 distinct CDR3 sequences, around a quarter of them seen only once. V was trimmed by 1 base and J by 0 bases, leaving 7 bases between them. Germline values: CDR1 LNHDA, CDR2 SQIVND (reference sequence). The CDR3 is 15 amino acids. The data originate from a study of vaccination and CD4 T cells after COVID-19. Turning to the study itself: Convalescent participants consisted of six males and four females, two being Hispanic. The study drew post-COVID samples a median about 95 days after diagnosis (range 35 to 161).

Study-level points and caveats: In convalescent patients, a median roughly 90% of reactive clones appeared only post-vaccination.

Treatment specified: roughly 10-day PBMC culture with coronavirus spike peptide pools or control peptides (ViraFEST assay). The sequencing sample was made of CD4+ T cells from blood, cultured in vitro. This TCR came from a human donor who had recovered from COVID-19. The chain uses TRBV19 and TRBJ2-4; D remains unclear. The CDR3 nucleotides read TGTGCCAGTAGTATAGGCCCCGGAGCCAAAAACATTCAGTACTTC. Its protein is CASSIGPGAKNIQYF. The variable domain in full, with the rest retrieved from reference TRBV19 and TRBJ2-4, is DGGITQSPKYLFRKEGQNVTLSCEQNLNHDAMYWYRQDPGQGLRLIYYSQIVNDFQKGDIAEGYSVSREKKESFPLTVTSAQKNPTAFYLCASSIGPGAKNIQYFGAGTRLSVL.